This TCR beta chain was sequenced during a study of regulatory T cells in long-lasting Graves disease. Arm-PCR of CDR3 regions with iRepertoire HTBI primers generated TCR beta libraries. TCRdb passed the multiplex PCR reads through MiXCR, listing each CDR3 protein once. The data contain roughly 420,000 distinct CDR3 sequences, approximately 15% of them singletons. A remark on this clonotype: Its antigen is not identified.

V lost 4 bases, J lost 0 bases, and 12 bases lay in between. The V gene's germline CDR1 is SGDLS and CDR2 YYNGEE. This CDR3 spans 15 amino acids. Study-level results: Persistent Graves' patients possessed reduced TCR diversity relative to recently diagnosed ones. There was favoring of TRBV28, TRBJ1-2 and TRBJ2-5 in persistent disease.

The sample's time point: newly diagnosed GD, antithyroid drugs for less than 3 months. The TCR library was made from RNA extracted from PBMCs. From each patient, approximately 9 milliliters of peripheral blood was drawn and collected into an EDTA anticoagulant tube. The same sample was also studied in work on T cells in Graves' hyperthyroidism and ophthalmopathy. According to that study: TCR CDR3 regions were first amplified by RT-PCR with HTBI primers.

The source is a woman in her 50s with Graves disease. This sequence joins TRBV9 and TRBJ2-3; either TRBD1 or TRBD2 may fit D (5 bases each). Source: peripheral blood mononuclear cells (PBMCs), taken at new diagnosis, from a patient treated with antithyroid drugs. CDR3 DNA: TGTGCCAGCAGCCCCCTCGGGGCGAGCACAGATACGCAGTATTTT. It translates to CASSPLGASTDTQYF.